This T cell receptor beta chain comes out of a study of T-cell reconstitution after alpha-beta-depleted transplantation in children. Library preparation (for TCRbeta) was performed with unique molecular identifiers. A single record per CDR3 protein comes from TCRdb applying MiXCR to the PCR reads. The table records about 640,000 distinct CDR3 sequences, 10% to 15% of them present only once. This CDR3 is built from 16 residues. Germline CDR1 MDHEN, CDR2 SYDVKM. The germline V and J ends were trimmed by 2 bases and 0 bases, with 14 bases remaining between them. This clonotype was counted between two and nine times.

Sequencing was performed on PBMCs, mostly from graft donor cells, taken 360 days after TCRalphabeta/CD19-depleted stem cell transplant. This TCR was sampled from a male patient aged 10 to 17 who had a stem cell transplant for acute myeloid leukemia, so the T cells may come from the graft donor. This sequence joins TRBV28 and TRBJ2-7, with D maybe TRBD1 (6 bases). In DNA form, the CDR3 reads TGTGCCAGCAGTTTAATCCGGGACAAGAGCTCCTACGAGCAGTACTTC. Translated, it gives CASSLIRDKSSYEQYF.